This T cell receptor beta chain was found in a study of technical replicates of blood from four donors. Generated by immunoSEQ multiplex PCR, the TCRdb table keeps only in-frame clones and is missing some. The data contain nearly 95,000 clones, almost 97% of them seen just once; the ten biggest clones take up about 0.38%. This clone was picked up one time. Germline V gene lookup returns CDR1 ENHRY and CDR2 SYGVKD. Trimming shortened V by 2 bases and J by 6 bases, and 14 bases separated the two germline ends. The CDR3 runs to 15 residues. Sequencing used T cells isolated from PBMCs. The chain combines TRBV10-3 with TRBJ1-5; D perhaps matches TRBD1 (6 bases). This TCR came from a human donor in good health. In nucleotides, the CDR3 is TGTGCCATCAGTGAGGGCGGGGGCACGGGTCAGCCCCAGCATTTT. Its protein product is CAISEGGGTGQPQHF.